The 16 T cell receptor beta chains in this list originate from one sample, sequenced in a study of shared clonotypes between healthy human individuals. The data were produced by immunoSEQ multiplex PCR, yet TCRdb's version contains in-frame clones alone and is incomplete. This table has fewer than 3 million clones, 85% to 95% appearing once. The sample consisted of naive CD4+ T cells from PBMCs. As to subset: CD45RA+ positively selected. These receptors were obtained from a man aged 18 to 35 in good health. Some clones in this sample may be carry-over from other donors' samples.

The J gene is TRBJ2-1, the V gene TRBV28; TRBD2 matches at 9 bases. The CDR3 has 16 residues. V trimming: 5 bases; J trimming: 5 bases; junction bases outside the gene matches: 10. The germline V gene has CDR1 MDHEN and CDR2 SYDVKM. CDR3 DNA sequence: TGTGCCAGCAGTCCCGATAGCGGGAGTTACCACAATGAGCAGTTCTTC. It encodes CASSPDSGSYHNEQFF. Filled out from reference TRBV28 and TRBJ2-1, the complete variable domain reads DVKVTQSSRYLVKRTGEKVFLECVQDMDHENMFWYRQDPGLGLRLIYFSYDVKMKEKGDIPEGYSVSREKKERFSLILESASTNQTSMYLCASSPDSGSYHNEQFFGPGTRLTVL.

V gene TRBV5-5 combines with J gene TRBJ2-1; D gene unclear. CDR3 length: 13 amino acids. Germline lookup yields CDR1 SGHKS and CDR2 YYEKEE (reference sequence). V was cut by 2 bases and J by 5 bases, with 8 bases left in between. For the CDR3, the DNA is TGTGCCAGCAGCTTCGTGGCTGACAATGAGCAGTTCTTC. This encodes CASSFVADNEQFF.

This chain connects TRBV14 to TRBJ1-2, with TRBD1 identical over 7 bases. The germline V gene encodes CDR1 SGHDN and CDR2 FVKESK. CDR3 length: 14 amino acids. The ends lost 4 bases at V and 3 bases at J; junction bases unmatched: 5. The CDR3 coding sequence is TGTGCCAGCAGCCGGGACAGAGATTACTATGGCTACACCTTC. Translated, it gives CASSRDRDYYGYTF.

This clone was counted once. V is TRBV27 and J is TRBJ1-2; 7 nucleotides agree with TRBD1. This CDR3 has 13 residues. Germline CDR1 MNHEY, CDR2 SMNVEV (reference sequence). Trimming removed 5 bases from V and 8 bases from J; junction bases left unmatched: 8. Here the CDR3 reads CASSPTGQVGYTF. The DNA of the CDR3 is TGTGCCAGCAGTCCCACCGGACAGGTCGGCTACACCTTC.

This chain links TRBV28 with TRBJ2-7; D unclear. V lost 9 bases and J lost 0, with 15 bases in between. This CDR3 region has 14 residues. Germline loops: CDR1 MDHEN, CDR2 SYDVKM. As DNA, the CDR3 is TGTGCCAGTCGAATCGCCGCGAGCTCCTACGAGCAGTACTTC. Translating it yields CASRIAASSYEQYF.

V gene TRBV29-1 combines with J gene TRBJ1-4, with no clear D. Germline assignment: CDR1 SQVTM and CDR2 ANQGSEA. CDR3 length: 14 amino acids. Trimming removed 7 bases from V and 4 bases from J, with 16 bases in between. DNA of the CDR3: TGCAGCGGCGCAACGGGTCTCCATAATGAAAAACTGTTTTTT. Translation: CSGATGLHNEKLFF.

Of note for this clone: The same CDR3 can be traced to other DNA sequences in this sample. The chain recombines TRBV9 with TRBJ2-7, with 13 nucleotides matching TRBD2. The CDR3 contains 15 residues. The trim removed 3 bases at V and 2 bases at J, leaving 2 bases unmatched. Germline CDR1 SGDLS, CDR2 YYNGEE. DNA for the CDR3: TGTGCCAGCAGCGCGGGGACTAGCGGGACCTACGAGCAGTACTTC. It codes for CASSAGTSGTYEQYF.

V is TRBV5-1 and J is TRBJ2-1, with D perhaps assigned TRBD1 or TRBD2 (5 bases each). Trimming left V 5 bases short and J 10 bases short, with 10 bases between. CDR1 and CDR2 (germline): SGHRS, YFSETQ. The CDR3 is made up of 11 amino acids. In nucleotides, the CDR3 is TGCGCCAGCAGGGGTAGGGACGAGCAGTTCTTC. This translates into CASRGRDEQFF.

J is TRBJ2-1 and V is TRBV19; possibly TRBD2 for D (6 bases). In germline, CDR1 is LNHDA, CDR2 SQIVND (reference sequence). This CDR3 region has 15 residues. V was cut by 2 bases and J by 4 bases, with 12 bases left in between. CDR3 region: CASSIILARYNEQFF. The CDR3 bases are TGTGCCAGTAGTATAATCCTAGCGCGTTACAATGAGCAGTTCTTC.

The genes are TRBV6-5 and TRBJ2-7, with D perhaps matching TRBD1 or TRBD2 (5 bases each). CDR1 is MNHEY, CDR2 SVGAGI, per germline. The CDR3 consists of 13 residues. Trimming stripped 5 bases from V and 4 bases from J, with 12 bases between. Written as DNA, the CDR3 is TGTGCCAGCAGTACCCCGGGACGGTACGAGCAGTACTTC. As protein: CASSTPGRYEQYF.

The chain combines TRBV10-2 with TRBJ2-1; 12 bases are shared with TRBD2. This CDR3 comprises 16 residues. V shed 5 bases and J 5 bases; nucleotides not matched to a gene: 7. Germline values: CDR1 WSHSY, CDR2 SAAADI. The CDR3, as DNA: TGCGCCAGCAGTTACCAACTAGCGGGAGGAAACAATGAGCAGTTCTTC. Its translation: CASSYQLAGGNNEQFF.

The rearrangement links TRBV2 to TRBJ1-1, with 10 nucleotides matching TRBD1. Germline CDR1 reads SNHLY; CDR2 reads FYNNEI. With V trimmed by 6 bases and J by 6 bases, 1 base remained unmatched. This CDR3 has 12 amino acids. The CDR3 DNA follows: TGTGCCAGCAGAGGGACAGGGGCTGAAGCTTTCTTT. As protein: CASRGTGAEAFF.

The chain couples TRBV29-1 to TRBJ2-7; TRBD1 is a possible D gene (6 bases). V was trimmed by 2 bases and J by 5 bases, leaving 13 bases between them. Germline CDR1 is SQVTM and CDR2 is ANQGSEA. CDR3 length: 13 amino acids. This chain's CDR3 is CSVEWAGADEQYF. DNA for the CDR3: TGCAGCGTTGAATGGGCAGGGGCCGACGAGCAGTACTTC.

For the CDR3, the DNA is TGCGCAAGTCGGGTAGCGGGAGGACACTCCGAGCAGTACTTC. Translated: CASRVAGGHSEQYF. This chain connects TRBV10-2 to TRBJ2-7; 10 bases fit TRBD2. Germline V CDR1 and CDR2: WSHSY, SAAADI. The CDR3 covers 14 residues.

The J gene is TRBJ2-2, the V gene TRBV7-2, with D possibly being TRBD1 (6 bases). Germline V lookup: CDR1 SGHTA, CDR2 FQGNSA. There are 14 residues in the CDR3. Trimming stripped 5 bases from V and 8 bases from J, with 15 bases between. This chain's CDR3 is CASSPRQVAGELFF. CDR3 sequence (DNA): TGTGCCAGCAGCCCCCGACAGGTCGCTGGGGAGCTGTTTTTT.

This clone was picked up one time. Other DNA sequences in the same sample also yield this CDR3. Here the CDR3 DNA reads TGCGCCAGCAGCCAAGGACAGGGGGCGTACGAGCAGTACTTC. It translates to CASSQGQGAYEQYF. The chain uses TRBV4-3 and TRBJ2-7; 10 bases map to TRBD1. Looked up from germline, CDR1 is LGHNA and CDR2 is YSLEER. J was trimmed by 4 bases and V by 1 base; bases with no gene match: 1. This CDR3 is built from 14 residues.